These 26 T cell receptor beta chains were all obtained from the same sample, sequenced in a study of T cell changes during pregnancy in multiple sclerosis. The protocol was immunoSEQ multiplex PCR, while the TCRdb copy is restricted to in-frame clones and leaves out a portion. The table has fewer than 100,000 clones, over 75% seen once; the top ten hold approximately 2%. This specimen consisted of peripheral blood, obtained before pregnancy. The source is a female donor with multiple sclerosis, enrolled in a pregnancy study.

The chain links TRBV4-2 to TRBJ1-5; 10 nucleotides agree with TRBD1. The V gene's germline CDR1 is LGHNA and CDR2 YNFKEQ. The CDR3 runs to 15 residues. V trimming: 1 base; J trimming: 4 bases; junction bases outside the gene matches: 1. The CDR3 DNA reads as TGTGCCAGCAGCCAAGGGACAGGGGGGAATCAGCCCCAGCATTTT. It yields the protein CASSQGTGGNQPQHF.

This chain links TRBV2 with TRBJ2-7; 7 positions match TRBD1. Looked up from germline, CDR1 is SNHLY and CDR2 is FYNNEI. The CDR3 has 15 amino acids. V gave up 6 bases and J gave up 2 bases; unmatched junction bases: 10. CDR3 coding DNA: TGTGCCAGCAGGCTACCGGACAGGATCACCTACGAGCAGTACTTC. This translates into CASRLPDRITYEQYF.

The V and J genes are TRBV28 and TRBJ2-2; D is perhaps TRBD1 (6 bases). The V end lost 5 bases, the J end lost 4 bases, and 20 bases lay between the germline ends. This CDR3 comprises 17 residues. The germline CDR1 and CDR2 sequences are MDHEN and SYDVKM. CDR3 region: CASSGGLTGRGTGELFF. DNA of the CDR3: TGTGCCAGCAGTGGTGGGCTAACAGGGCGAGGCACCGGGGAGCTGTTTTTT.

This clone was observed a few times. CDR3 nucleotides: TGCGCCAGCAGCTCGACAAGCACCGGGGAGCTGTTTTTT. This sequence encodes CASSSTSTGELFF. The chain couples TRBV5-1 to TRBJ2-2; no clear D. CDR1 SGHRS and CDR2 YFSETQ come from the germline V gene. Trimming removed 3 bases at V and 4 bases at J, with 7 bases between. The CDR3 runs to 13 residues.

This clone was detected once. This chain uses TRBV5-1 with TRBJ2-2; 10 bases map to TRBD1. CDR3 length: 16 residues. The J segment lost 5 bases and the V segment lost 5 bases, leaving 9 bases of the junction unmatched. Per the germline V gene, CDR1 is SGHRS and CDR2 is YFSETQ. The CDR3 reads CASRPPGTGVTGELFF. CDR3 bases: TGCGCCAGCAGGCCGCCCGGGACAGGGGTGACCGGGGAGCTGTTTTTT. The full variable domain, completed using reference TRBV5-1 and TRBJ2-2, is KAGVTQTPRYLIKTRGQQVTLSCSPISGHRSVSWYQQTPGQGLQFLFEYFSETQRNKGNFPGRFSGRQFSNSRSEMNVSTLELGDSALYLCASRPPGTGVTGELFFGEGSRLTVL.

The chain is built from TRBV7-2 and TRBJ2-2, with 8 bases aligning to TRBD2. The CDR3 runs to 15 residues. J was trimmed by 0 bases and V by 6 bases; bases with no gene match: 3. CDR1 is SGHTA and CDR2 is FQGNSA in the germline V gene. CDR3 bases: TGTGCCAGCAGTTGGACTAGCTCGAACACCGGGGAGCTGTTTTTT. Translated, it gives CASSWTSSNTGELFF. The complete variable domain, with remaining parts taken from reference TRBV7-2 and TRBJ2-2, reads GAGVSQSPSNKVTEKGKDVELRCDPISGHTALYWYRQSLGQGLEFLIYFQGNSAPDKSGLPSDRFSAERTGGSVSTLTIQRTQQEDSAVYLCASSWTSSNTGELFFGEGSRLTVL.

J is TRBJ2-3 and V is TRBV15, with 7 positions matching TRBD2. The CDR3 is 13 amino acids. Losses at the gene ends were 6 bases for V and 8 bases for J; bases not matched to a gene: 8. Germline V lookup: CDR1 LNHNV, CDR2 YYDKDF (reference sequence). CDR3 protein: CATRGGAGVTQYF. CDR3 coding DNA: TGTGCCACCAGGGGAGGGGCTGGTGTTACGCAGTATTTT.

This chain connects TRBV6-5 to TRBJ2-5, with 11 bases identical to TRBD1. The CDR3 spans 16 residues. Looked up from germline, CDR1 is MNHEY and CDR2 is SVGAGI. V lost 2 bases to trimming and J lost 5 bases; unmatched junction nucleotides: 7. The CDR3 protein is CASSYLGQGAGETQYF. The CDR3 region has the DNA TGTGCCAGCAGTTACCTTGGACAGGGGGCAGGGGAGACCCAGTACTTC.

V and J are TRBV5-4 and TRBJ1-1; 11 positions agree with TRBD1. Germline CDR1 and CDR2: SGHNT and YYREEE (reference sequence). The CDR3 totals 16 residues. V shed 5 bases and J 2 bases; nucleotides not matched to a gene: 8. The CDR3: CASSAGTGGGNTEAFF. The CDR3 DNA follows: TGTGCCAGCAGTGCCGGGACAGGGGGAGGAAACACTGAAGCTTTCTTT.

This chain joins TRBV2 and TRBJ1-5; D gene ambiguous. The V end lost 4 bases, the J end lost 9 bases, and 16 bases lay between the germline ends. The CDR3 consists of 14 residues. Germline V CDR1 and CDR2: SNHLY, FYNNEI. The CDR3 loop reads CASSVVGESGPQHF. In nucleotides, the CDR3 is TGTGCCAGCAGTGTCGTGGGAGAATCAGGGCCCCAGCATTTT.

This clone was seen once. The chain carries TRBV6-5 and TRBJ1-1; D not certain. Germline CDR1 is MNHEY and CDR2 is SVGAGI. The CDR3 consists of 14 residues. Trimming shortened V by 0 bases and J by 8 bases, and 13 bases separated the two germline ends. In DNA form, the CDR3 reads TGTGCCAGCAGTTACTCATTTCGAGTCGGGGAAGCTTTCTTT. It codes for CASSYSFRVGEAFF.

The V and J genes are TRBV6-5 and TRBJ2-2, with a tentative D call TRBD1 (7 bases). Looked up from germline, CDR1 is MNHEY and CDR2 is SVGAGI. The CDR3 spans 13 residues. V lost 2 bases, J lost 10 bases, and 11 bases lay in between. This chain's CDR3 is CASSYIRGAELFF. In DNA form, the CDR3 reads TGTGCCAGCAGTTACATCAGGGGGGCGGAGCTGTTTTTT.

The rearrangement links TRBV4-1 to TRBJ2-5, with a possible D match to TRBD2 (5 bases). The CDR3 contains 14 residues. The germline V gene encodes CDR1 MGHRA and CDR2 YSYEKL. V was shortened by 0 bases and J by 7 bases, with 12 bases between the two germline ends. Written as DNA, the CDR3 is TGCGCCAGCAGCCAAGATCTGGGAGTTGGGACCCAGTACTTC. Translation: CASSQDLGVGTQYF.

This chain joins TRBV2 and TRBJ1-1; a weak D match, TRBD1 (5 bases). The CDR3 is 13 residues long. Per the germline V gene, CDR1 is SNHLY and CDR2 is FYNNEI. The V and J ends lost 3 bases and 2 bases respectively, with 7 bases between them. The CDR3 loop is CASSEQGNTEAFF. CDR3 nucleotide sequence: TGTGCCAGCAGTGAGCAGGGTAACACTGAAGCTTTCTTT.

J is TRBJ2-3 and V is TRBV2; D may be TRBD1 (5 bases). V was shortened by 7 bases and J by 2 bases, with 28 bases between the two germline ends. The germline V gene encodes CDR1 SNHLY and CDR2 FYNNEI. This CDR3 region has 19 residues. CDR3 DNA: TGTGCCAGCACCCTGAATCATCTTCGACAGATACCATACACAGATACGCAGTATTTT. This translates into CASTLNHLRQIPYTDTQYF.

This chain connects TRBV2 to TRBJ1-6; TRBD1 matches 8 bases. Germline trimming cut 10 bases from V and 10 bases from J; bases unmatched to any gene: 12. The germline gives CDR1 SNHLY, CDR2 FYNNEI. CDR3 size: 14 residues. The CDR3 nucleotides are TGTGCCACCCCAGGAGGGACAGGCGCCTCACCCCTCCACTTT. Its translation: CATPGGTGASPLHF.

The chain links TRBV9 to TRBJ1-5, with D possibly matching TRBD1 (5 bases). The CDR3 is 15 residues long. Germline lookup yields CDR1 SGDLS and CDR2 YYNGEE. The V gene lost 0 bases and the J gene lost 7 bases, with 14 bases spanning the gap. The DNA of the CDR3 is TGTGCCAGCAGCGTAGGGGGCCGGGCCGGGCAGCCCCAGCATTTT. It yields the protein CASSVGGRAGQPQHF. The variable domain in full, completed from reference TRBV9 and TRBJ1-5, reads DSGVTQTPKHLITATGQRVTLRCSPRSGDLSVYWYQQSLDQGLQFLIQYYNGEERAKGNILERFSAQQFPDLHSELNLSSLELGDSALYFCASSVGGRAGQPQHFGDGTRLSIL.

The chain uses TRBV5-5 and TRBJ1-1; possible D gene TRBD1, 6 bases. V lost 1 base and J 0 bases, leaving 7 bases between the germline ends. This CDR3 spans 14 amino acids. Germline CDR1 SGHKS, CDR2 YYEKEE (reference sequence). In nucleotides, the CDR3 is TGTGCCAGCAGCTTGACAGGGCTGAACACTGAAGCTTTCTTT. Its translation: CASSLTGLNTEAFF.

The J gene is TRBJ2-3, the V gene TRBV10-2, with D perhaps matching TRBD1 (5 bases). With 2 bases removed from V and 4 bases from J, the gap between germline ends came to 16 bases. CDR3 size: 16 residues. Germline V gene lookup returns CDR1 WSHSY and CDR2 SAAADI. CDR3 sequence (DNA): TGCGCCAGCAGTGAGCGCTCAGGGTTTACGCCAGATACGCAGTATTTT. Protein: CASSERSGFTPDTQYF.

This chain uses TRBV7-3 with TRBJ2-4; D is perhaps TRBD1 (5 bases). Per germline, CDR1 SGHTA and CDR2 FQGTGA. The CDR3 is made up of 14 amino acids. V lost 4 bases and J lost 6, with 13 bases in between. The CDR3 bases are TGTGCCAGCAGCTCCCGTTTGGGGCCAAACATTCAGTACTTC. This sequence encodes CASSSRLGPNIQYF.

The V gene is TRBV2, the J gene TRBJ1-2; the D is unclear. Germline CDR1 reads SNHLY; CDR2 reads FYNNEI. Trimming took 1 base from V and 4 from J, leaving 10 bases between them. This CDR3 is built from 14 residues. This CDR3 is CASSEDVGVYGYTF. The CDR3, as DNA: TGTGCCAGCAGTGAAGATGTGGGCGTCTATGGCTACACCTTC. Full variable domain (rest looked up from reference TRBV2 and TRBJ1-2): EPEVTQTPSHQVTQMGQEVILRCVPISNHLYFYWYRQILGQKVEFLVSFYNNEISEKSEIFDDQFSVERPDGSNFTLKIRSTKLEDSAMYFCASSEDVGVYGYTFGSGTRLTVV.

The chain links TRBV4-3 to TRBJ2-7; the match to TRBD2 covers 9 bases. V shed 2 bases and J 0 bases; nucleotides not matched to a gene: 5. The CDR3 extends over 16 amino acids. Per the germline V gene, CDR1 is LGHNA and CDR2 is YSLEER. CDR3 region: CASSQLAGGSSYEQYF. The CDR3 coding sequence is TGCGCCAGCAGCCAACTCGCGGGGGGGAGCTCCTACGAGCAGTACTTC.

CDR3 in amino acids: CASSLDMSSSYEQYF. The CDR3, as DNA: TGTGCCAGCAGCTTGGACATGTCAAGTTCCTACGAGCAGTACTTC. V is TRBV5-4 and J is TRBJ2-7; D uncertain. Trimming left V 0 bases short and J 1 base short, with 11 bases between. Germline values: CDR1 SGHNT, CDR2 YYREEE (reference sequence). CDR3 length: 15 amino acids.

This chain links TRBV2 with TRBJ1-1, with D perhaps matching TRBD1 (5 bases). The germline CDR1 and CDR2 sequences are SNHLY and FYNNEI. This CDR3 is built from 14 residues. V lost 7 bases and J lost 1, with 13 bases in between. The CDR3 DNA sequence: TGTGCCAGCATCGAAACCAGGGCGAACACTGAAGCTTTCTTT. It specifies CASIETRANTEAFF.

This sequence joins TRBV7-2 and TRBJ2-1; D not resolved. The CDR3 has 11 residues. The ends were cut back, 5 bases at V and 4 bases at J, with 3 bases in the middle. Germline CDR1 reads SGHTA; CDR2 reads FQGNSA. Here the CDR3 reads CASSIYNEQFF. The CDR3, as DNA: TGTGCCAGCAGCATATACAATGAGCAGTTCTTC.

This clone has just a few counts. V usage is TRBV9 and J usage is TRBJ1-1, with a weak D call TRBD1 (5 bases). Per germline, CDR1 SGDLS and CDR2 YYNGEE. The CDR3 totals 14 residues. V lost 0 bases, J lost 4 bases, and 10 bases lay in between. CDR3 DNA: TGTGCCAGCAGCGTAGAGGGGTTGGGCACTGAAGCTTTCTTT. Its protein product is CASSVEGLGTEAFF.